This T cell receptor (beta chain) was retrieved from a study of beta chain features in type 1 diabetes. In the study overall: Patients did not differ from healthy donors in age, gender or cell yield. Study-wide points: The naive, central memory and Treg TCRB repertoires showed an apparent similarity that was greater among patients than among healthy donors. Across all four CD4+ subsets, people with type 1 diabetes showed modestly shorter TCRB CDR3s.

The CDR3 extends over 12 amino acids. Germline values: CDR1 SGDLS, CDR2 YYNGEE. The ends were cut back, 7 bases at V and 2 bases at J, with 10 bases in the middle. All of the isolated RNA was reverse transcribed, so expressed TCRB transcripts were sequenced. Using immunoSEQ multiplex PCR, the repertoire was profiled, and TCRdb retains in-frame clones only, with some absent. This sample has a few hundred thousand clones; 16% occur once, and the top ten carry about 0.078%. Note on this clone: The antigen is unknown.

Sampling consisted of one heparinised blood draw per donor, averaging approximately 120 mL. Sorting that relied on CD45RO/CCR7/CD25/CD127/CD95/CD27 yielded CD4+ naive, central memory, regulatory and stem cell-like memory cells. Sequencing was done on a sample of naive CD4+ T cells from blood. The TCR originated in a man aged 30 to 39 with type 1 diabetes. The rearrangement uses TRBV9 and TRBJ2-7; D is unresolved. The CDR3 reads CASGRATYEQYF. The CDR3 region has the DNA TGTGCCAGCGGACGGGCCACCTACGAGCAGTACTTC.